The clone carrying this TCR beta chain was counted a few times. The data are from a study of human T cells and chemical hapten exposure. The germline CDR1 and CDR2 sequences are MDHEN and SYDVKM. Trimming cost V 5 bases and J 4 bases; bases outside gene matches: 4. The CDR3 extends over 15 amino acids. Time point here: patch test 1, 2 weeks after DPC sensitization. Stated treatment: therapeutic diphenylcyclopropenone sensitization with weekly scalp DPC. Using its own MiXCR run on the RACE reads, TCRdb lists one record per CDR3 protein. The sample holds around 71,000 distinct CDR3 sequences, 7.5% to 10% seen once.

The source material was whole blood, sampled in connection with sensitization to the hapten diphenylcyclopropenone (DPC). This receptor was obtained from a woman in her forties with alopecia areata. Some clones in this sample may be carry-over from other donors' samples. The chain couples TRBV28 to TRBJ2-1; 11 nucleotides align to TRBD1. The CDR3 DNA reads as TGTGCCAGCAGTAGCGGGACAGGGGGTTACAATGAGCAGTTCTTC. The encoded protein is CASSSGTGGYNEQFF.